The present entry profiles one T cell receptor (beta chain) with its context. Antigen: not known. The data were obtained in a study of identical twins. Study findings and constraints: Modelling underestimated the level of out-of-frame TCR alpha sharing observed in monozygotic twins.

Carrying unique molecular identifiers, the cDNA also gained a universal primer site through template switching. TCRdb reprocessed the 5' RACE reads with MiXCR, giving one entry per CDR3 protein. Of 600,000 to 800,000 distinct CDR3 sequences in the sample, around 20% are singletons; the top ten hold about 4.3%. Germline V CDR1 and CDR2: SGHTA, FQGNSA. The CDR3 is 14 amino acids. The ends were cut back, 1 base at V and 4 bases at J, with 7 bases in the middle. The same specimen was also included in a second study, on T cells expressing NK-cell markers. That paper states: In five or six donors, dominant CD3+CD56+NKG2C+ clonotypes ranked among the top 10 CD8+ clonotypes.

Sequenced input: PBMCs. This clonotype originated in a woman younger than 35 in good health. The chain uses TRBV7-2 and TRBJ2-2; the D is unclear. CDR3 coding DNA: TGTGCCAGCAGCTTAGTCTCCGGCACCGGGGAGCTGTTTTTT. Translated: CASSLVSGTGELFF.